This T cell receptor (beta chain) appears in the sequencing data of a study of T cells in narcolepsy. Clones were read by immunoSEQ multiplex PCR, and TCRdb kept only the in-frame ones, dropping some. The profile shows approximately 25,000 clones, around three quarters of them singletons. The germline V gene encodes CDR1 SGHDN and CDR2 FVKESK. The CDR3 has 20 amino acids. Trimming left V 0 bases short and J 5 bases short, with 28 bases between. The TCR sequence derives from a human donor with narcolepsy. Sequencing was carried out using CD45RA- memory CD4+ T cells from PBMCs. The rearrangement uses TRBV14 and TRBJ2-5; D is possibly TRBD1 or TRBD2 (5 bases each). The CDR3 region is CASSQDSLRLGRPREETQYF. CDR3 DNA sequence: TGTGCCAGCAGCCAAGATTCCCTGCGTCTGGGCAGGCCCAGGGAGGAGACCCAGTACTTC.